This T cell receptor (beta chain) was identified in a study of low-dose radiotherapy and immunotherapy resistance in tumors. Across the whole study: Participants in Cohort 2 were given 1 Gy per fraction every two weeks, for 13 Gy over 26 weeks.

CDR1 and CDR2 from the germline V gene are SGHTA and FQGNSA. The CDR3 runs 10 residues. Trimming cost V 8 bases and J 5 bases, with 6 bases left between them. This clonotype was seen ten or more times. Alpha- and beta-chain coverage of first-strand cDNA came from TRAV- and TRBV-specific primers. The authors amplified TCRs for approximately 20 PCR cycles with a constant-region primer and a V-primer adapter. From the reads, TCRdb called clonotypes with MiXCR, one entry per CDR3 protein. The sample consists of around 80,000 distinct CDR3 sequences, less than 20% of them appearing once. Specified time point: after trial treatment. Treatment noted: LDRT plus nivolumab, ipilimumab, low-dose cyclophosphamide and aspirin (RACIN trial).

This chain joins TRBV7-2 and TRBJ2-5, with D uncertain. This TCR came from a male donor with prostate cancer. The sample here was PBMCs, taken after low-dose radiotherapy plus immunotherapy. Written as DNA, the CDR3 is TGTGCCAGCGGCCGGGAGACCCAGTACTTC. It encodes CASGRETQYF.